This TCR beta chain originates from a study of T-cell reconstitution after alpha-beta-depleted transplantation in children. General study results and limits: Diversity and T-cell counts at one year after transplant derived mostly from new T cells. After transplant, high TCRbeta diversity at day 60 in some patients arose from surviving recipient T cells and thymic progenitors. The study reportedly traced alpha-beta T cells about two months after transplant to several hundred expanded graft clones.

This clonotype was counted a few times. Its antigen is unidentified. CDR1 and CDR2 (germline): KGHSH, LQKENI. CDR3 size: 15 residues. V gave up 3 bases and J gave up 3 bases, with 14 bases separating them. Library preparation (for TCRbeta) was performed with unique molecular identifiers. TCRdb reprocessed the PCR reads with MiXCR, giving one entry per CDR3 protein. The sample consists of around 200,000 distinct CDR3 sequences, roughly 18% of them appearing once. The V gene is TRBV18, the J gene TRBJ1-1; D call uncertain. Sequencing used PBMCs, mostly from graft donor cells, obtained 360 days after TCRalphabeta/CD19-depleted stem cell transplant. This TCR came from a male patient between 2 and 9 years old who had a stem cell transplant for acute lymphoblastic leukemia, so the T cells may come from the graft donor. The DNA for the CDR3 is TGTGCCAGCTCACCGGAATCGAGGTGGGACACTGAAGCTTTCTTT. It codes for CASSPESRWDTEAFF.